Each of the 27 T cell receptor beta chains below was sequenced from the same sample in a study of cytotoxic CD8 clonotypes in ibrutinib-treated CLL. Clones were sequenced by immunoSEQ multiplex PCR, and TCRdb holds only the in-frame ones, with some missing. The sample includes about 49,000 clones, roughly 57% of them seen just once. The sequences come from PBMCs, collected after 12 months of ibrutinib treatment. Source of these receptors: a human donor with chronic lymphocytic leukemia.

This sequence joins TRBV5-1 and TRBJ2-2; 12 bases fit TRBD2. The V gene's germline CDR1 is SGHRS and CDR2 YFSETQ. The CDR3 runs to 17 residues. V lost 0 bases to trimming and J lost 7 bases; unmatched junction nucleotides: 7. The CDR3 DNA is TGCGCCAGCAGCTTGGAGCTAGCGGGAGGGCCTTTCGGGGAGCTGTTTTTT. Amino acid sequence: CASSLELAGGPFGELFF.

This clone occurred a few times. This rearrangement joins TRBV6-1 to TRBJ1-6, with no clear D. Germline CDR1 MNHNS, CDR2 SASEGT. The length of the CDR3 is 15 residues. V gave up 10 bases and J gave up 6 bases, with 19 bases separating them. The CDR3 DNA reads TGTGCCACCACGGACCCCCAGGTTACTAATTCACCCCTCCACTTT. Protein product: CATTDPQVTNSPLHF.

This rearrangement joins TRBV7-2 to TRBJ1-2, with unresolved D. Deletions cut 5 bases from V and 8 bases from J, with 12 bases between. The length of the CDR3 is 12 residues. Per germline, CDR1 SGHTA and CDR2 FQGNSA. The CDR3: CASSPRTDGYTF. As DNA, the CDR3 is TGTGCCAGCAGCCCAAGGACGGACGGCTACACCTTC.

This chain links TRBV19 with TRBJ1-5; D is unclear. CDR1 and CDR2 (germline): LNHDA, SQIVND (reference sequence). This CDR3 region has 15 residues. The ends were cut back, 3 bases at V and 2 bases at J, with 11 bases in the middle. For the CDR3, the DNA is TGTGCCAGTAGTATGTCCCCGGCAGGCAATCAGCCCCAGCATTTT. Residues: CASSMSPAGNQPQHF.

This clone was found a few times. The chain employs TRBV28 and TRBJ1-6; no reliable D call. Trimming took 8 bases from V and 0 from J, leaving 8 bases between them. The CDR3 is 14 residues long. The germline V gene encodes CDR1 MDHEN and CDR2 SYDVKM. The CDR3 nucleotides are TGTGCCAGCTCCCAGAGCTCCTATAATTCACCCCTCCACTTT. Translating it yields CASSQSSYNSPLHF.

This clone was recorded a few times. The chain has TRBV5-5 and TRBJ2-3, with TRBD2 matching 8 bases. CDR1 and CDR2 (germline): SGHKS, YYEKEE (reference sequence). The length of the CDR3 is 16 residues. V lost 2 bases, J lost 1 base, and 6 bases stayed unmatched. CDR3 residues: CASSFRAGDGTDTQYF. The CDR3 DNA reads TGTGCCAGCAGCTTCCGAGCGGGAGATGGCACAGATACGCAGTATTTT. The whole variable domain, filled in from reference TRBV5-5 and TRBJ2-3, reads DAGVTQSPTHLIKTRGQQVTLRCSPISGHKSVSWYQQVLGQGPQFIFQYYEKEERGRGNFPDRFSARQFPNYSSELNVNALLLGDSALYLCASSFRAGDGTDTQYFGPGTRLTVL.

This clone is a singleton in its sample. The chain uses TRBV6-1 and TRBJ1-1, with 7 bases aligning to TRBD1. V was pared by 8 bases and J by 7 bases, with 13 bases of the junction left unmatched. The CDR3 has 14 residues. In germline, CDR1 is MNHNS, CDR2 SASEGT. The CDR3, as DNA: TGTGCCAGCGGGAGACAGGGAAGCGGGGGTGAAGCTTTCTTT. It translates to CASGRQGSGGEAFF.

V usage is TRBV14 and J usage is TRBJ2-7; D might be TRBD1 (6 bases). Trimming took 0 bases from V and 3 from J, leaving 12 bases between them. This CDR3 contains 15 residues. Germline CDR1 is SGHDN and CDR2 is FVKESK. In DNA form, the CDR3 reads TGTGCCAGCAGCCAAGATTATGGGACAAACTACGAGCAGTACTTC. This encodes CASSQDYGTNYEQYF.

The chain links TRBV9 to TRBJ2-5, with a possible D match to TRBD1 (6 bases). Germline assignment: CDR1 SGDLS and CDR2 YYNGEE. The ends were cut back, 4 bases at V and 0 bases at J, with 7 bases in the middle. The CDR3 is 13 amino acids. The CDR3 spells CASSQGNQETQYF. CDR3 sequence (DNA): TGTGCCAGCAGCCAGGGGAACCAAGAGACCCAGTACTTC.

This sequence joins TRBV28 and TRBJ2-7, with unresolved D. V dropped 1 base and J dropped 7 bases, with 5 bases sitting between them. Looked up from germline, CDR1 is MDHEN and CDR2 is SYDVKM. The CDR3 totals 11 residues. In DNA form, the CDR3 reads TGTGCCAGCAGTTTATCCGGGGAGCAGTACTTC. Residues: CASSLSGEQYF.

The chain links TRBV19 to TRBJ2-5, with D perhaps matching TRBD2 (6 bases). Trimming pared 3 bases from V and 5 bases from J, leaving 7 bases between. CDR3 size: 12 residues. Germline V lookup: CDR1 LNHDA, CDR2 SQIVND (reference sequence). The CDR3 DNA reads TGTGCCAGTAGTATCCGGGGGGAGACCCAGTACTTC. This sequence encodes CASSIRGETQYF.

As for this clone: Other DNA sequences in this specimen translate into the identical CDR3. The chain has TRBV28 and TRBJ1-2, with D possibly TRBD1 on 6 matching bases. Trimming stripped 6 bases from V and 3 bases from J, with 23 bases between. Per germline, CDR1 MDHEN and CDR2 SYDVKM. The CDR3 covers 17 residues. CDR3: CASRHPGQFQGYYGYTF. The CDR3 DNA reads TGTGCCAGCAGACACCCCGGACAGTTTCAGGGGTACTATGGCTACACCTTC.

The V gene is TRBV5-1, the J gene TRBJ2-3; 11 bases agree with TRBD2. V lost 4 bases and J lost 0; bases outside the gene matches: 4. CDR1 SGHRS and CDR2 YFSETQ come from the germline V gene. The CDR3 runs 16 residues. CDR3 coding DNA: TGCGCCAGCAGCCCCGGGACTAGCGGTAGCACAGATACGCAGTATTTT. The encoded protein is CASSPGTSGSTDTQYF.

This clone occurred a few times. The CDR3 here is CARPGGCETQYF. CDR3 nucleotide sequence: TGCGCCAGGCCGGGGGGCTGCGAGACCCAGTACTTC. The chain is built from TRBV10-1 and TRBJ2-5; D is perhaps TRBD2 (7 bases). The CDR3 runs to 12 residues. Germline V gene data show CDR1 as WNHNN and CDR2 as SYGVQD (reference sequence). V dropped 9 bases and J dropped 5 bases, with 13 bases sitting between them.

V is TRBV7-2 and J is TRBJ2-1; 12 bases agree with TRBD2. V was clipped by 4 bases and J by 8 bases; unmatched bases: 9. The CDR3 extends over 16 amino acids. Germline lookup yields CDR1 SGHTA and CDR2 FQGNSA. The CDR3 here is CASSSDETSGSYEQFF. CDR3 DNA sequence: TGTGCCAGCAGCTCTGACGAGACTAGCGGGAGCTATGAGCAGTTCTTC.

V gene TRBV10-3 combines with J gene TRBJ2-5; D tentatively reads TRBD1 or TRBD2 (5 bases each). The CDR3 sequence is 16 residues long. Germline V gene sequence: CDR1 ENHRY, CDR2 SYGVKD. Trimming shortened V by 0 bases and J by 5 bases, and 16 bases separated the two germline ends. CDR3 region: CAISESQRGVFETQYF. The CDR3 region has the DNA TGTGCCATCAGTGAGTCCCAACGGGGCGTCTTTGAGACCCAGTACTTC.

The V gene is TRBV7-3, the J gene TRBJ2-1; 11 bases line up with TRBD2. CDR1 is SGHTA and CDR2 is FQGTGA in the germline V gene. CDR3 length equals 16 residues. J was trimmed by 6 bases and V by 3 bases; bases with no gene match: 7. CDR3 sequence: CASSLDETSGTNEQFF. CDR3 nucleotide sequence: TGTGCCAGCAGCTTGGACGAGACTAGCGGGACCAATGAGCAGTTCTTC.

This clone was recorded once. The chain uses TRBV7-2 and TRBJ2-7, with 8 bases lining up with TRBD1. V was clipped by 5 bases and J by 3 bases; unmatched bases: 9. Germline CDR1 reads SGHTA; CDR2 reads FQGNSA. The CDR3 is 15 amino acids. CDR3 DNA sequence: TGTGCCAGCAGCAAAGGACCGGGACAGGACTACGAGCAGTACTTC. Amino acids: CASSKGPGQDYEQYF.

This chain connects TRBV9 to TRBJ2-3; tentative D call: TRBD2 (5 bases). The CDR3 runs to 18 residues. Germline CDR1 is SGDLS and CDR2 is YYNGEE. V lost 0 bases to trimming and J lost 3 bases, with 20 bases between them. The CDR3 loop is CASSVVLGSFKKTDTQYF. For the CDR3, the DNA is TGTGCCAGCAGCGTAGTTCTAGGGAGCTTCAAAAAAACAGATACGCAGTATTTT.

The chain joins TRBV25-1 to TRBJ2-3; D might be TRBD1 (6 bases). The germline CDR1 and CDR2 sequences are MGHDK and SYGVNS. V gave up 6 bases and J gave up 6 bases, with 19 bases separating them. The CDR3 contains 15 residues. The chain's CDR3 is CASSHLGQRMDTQYF. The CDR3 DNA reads TGTGCCAGCAGCCACTTAGGACAGCGCATGGATACGCAGTATTTT.

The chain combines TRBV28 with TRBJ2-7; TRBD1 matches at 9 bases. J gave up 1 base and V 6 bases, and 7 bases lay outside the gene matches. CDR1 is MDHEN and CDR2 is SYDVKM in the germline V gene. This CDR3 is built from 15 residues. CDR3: CASRSPGTGSYEQYF. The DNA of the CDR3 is TGTGCCAGCAGATCTCCCGGGACAGGGTCCTACGAGCAGTACTTC.

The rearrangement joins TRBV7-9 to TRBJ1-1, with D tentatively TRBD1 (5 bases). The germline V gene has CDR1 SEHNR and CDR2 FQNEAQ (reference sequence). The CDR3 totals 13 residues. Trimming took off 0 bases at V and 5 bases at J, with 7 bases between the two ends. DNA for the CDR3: TGTGCCAGCAGCTTAGCCAGGGAAACTGAAGCTTTCTTT. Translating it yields CASSLARETEAFF.

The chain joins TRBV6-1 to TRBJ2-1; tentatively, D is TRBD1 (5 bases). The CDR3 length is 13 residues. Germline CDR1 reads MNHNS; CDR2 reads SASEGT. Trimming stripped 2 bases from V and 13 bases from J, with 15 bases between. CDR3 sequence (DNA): TGTGCCAGCAGTGAATCCCGGACATCAAGCCAGTTCTTC. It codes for CASSESRTSSQFF.

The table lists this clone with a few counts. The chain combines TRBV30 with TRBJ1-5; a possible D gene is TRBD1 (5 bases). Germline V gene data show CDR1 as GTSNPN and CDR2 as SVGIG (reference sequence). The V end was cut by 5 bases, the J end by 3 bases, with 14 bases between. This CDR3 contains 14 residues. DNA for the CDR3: TGTGCCTGGGCCCGGGACGTCTCCAATCAGCCCCAGCATTTT. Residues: CAWARDVSNQPQHF.

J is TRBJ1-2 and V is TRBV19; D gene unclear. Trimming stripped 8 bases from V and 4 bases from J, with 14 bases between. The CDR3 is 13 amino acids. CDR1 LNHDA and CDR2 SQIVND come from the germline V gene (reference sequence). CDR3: CASSTDPRYGYTF. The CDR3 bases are TGTGCCAGTTCGACGGACCCCCGCTATGGCTACACCTTC.

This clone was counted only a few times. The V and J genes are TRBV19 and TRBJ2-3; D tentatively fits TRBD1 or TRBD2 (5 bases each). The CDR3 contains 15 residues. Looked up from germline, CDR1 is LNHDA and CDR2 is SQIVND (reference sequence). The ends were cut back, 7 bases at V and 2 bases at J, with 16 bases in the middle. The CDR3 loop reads CASTHRDLLTDTQYF. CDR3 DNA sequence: TGTGCCAGTACCCACCGGGACCTACTCACAGATACGCAGTATTTT.

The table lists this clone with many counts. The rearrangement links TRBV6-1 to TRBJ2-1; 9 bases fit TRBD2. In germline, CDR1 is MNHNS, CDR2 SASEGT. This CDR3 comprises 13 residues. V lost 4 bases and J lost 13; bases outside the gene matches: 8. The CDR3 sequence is CASSVSGRASQFF. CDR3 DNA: TGTGCCAGCAGTGTTAGCGGGAGAGCTTCCCAGTTCTTC.